These 18 T cell receptor beta chains were all obtained from the same sample, sequenced in a study of a mutant IDH1 vaccine in newly diagnosed glioma. Antigens for these TCRs are unknown. Noted time point: week 5, during vaccination. A single vaccine dose contained 300 ug of mutant IDH1 20-mer peptide, and topical imiquimod was used with it. The data were produced by immunoSEQ multiplex PCR, yet TCRdb's version contains in-frame clones alone and is incomplete. The repertoire holds roughly 39,000 clones, with 70% to 90% as singletons. Sequenced here: PBMCs, sampled from a glioma patient whose treatment included an IDH1 peptide vaccine. All receptors come from a man aged 35 to 55 with glioma.

DNA for the CDR3: TGTGCCAGCAGTTTTCTGAACCCCGGACAGGGCAAGGGAACTGAAGCTTTCTTT. This sequence encodes CASSFLNPGQGKGTEAFF. The V gene is TRBV28, the J gene TRBJ1-1; TRBD1 aligns across 8 bases. CDR1 MDHEN and CDR2 SYDVKM come from the germline V gene. Trimming removed 3 bases from V and 5 bases from J; junction bases left unmatched: 17. This CDR3 contains 18 residues.

This chain uses TRBV6-1 with TRBJ2-5, with D possibly matching TRBD2 (5 bases). The germline V gene encodes CDR1 MNHNS and CDR2 SASEGT. V lost 5 bases and J lost 1, with 14 bases in between. The CDR3 runs to 15 residues. CDR3 bases: TGTGCCAGCAGTCTCCCCCCGGAGGCCCAAGAGACCCAGTACTTC. It specifies CASSLPPEAQETQYF.

The chain employs TRBV9 and TRBJ2-2; D is uncertain. V was trimmed by 0 bases and J by 3 bases, leaving 12 bases between them. The CDR3 has 16 residues. Per germline, CDR1 SGDLS and CDR2 YYNGEE. Here the CDR3 reads CASSVGQKRDTGELFF. CDR3 in DNA: TGTGCCAGCAGCGTAGGTCAGAAACGGGACACCGGGGAGCTGTTTTTT.

V and J are TRBV5-1 and TRBJ1-1; 7 bases are a match to TRBD1. There are 13 residues in the CDR3. Germline V CDR1 and CDR2: SGHRS, YFSETQ. V dropped 4 bases and J dropped 4; count of bases not matched to a gene: 4. For the CDR3, the DNA is TGCGCCAGCAGCATAGGGACAGCCACTGAAGCTTTCTTT. This gives the protein CASSIGTATEAFF.

Only one count was recorded for this clone. The V call is TRBV2, the J call TRBJ2-7; 7 bases line up with TRBD1. This CDR3 is built from 13 residues. Germline-derived CDR1 and CDR2 are SNHLY and FYNNEI. V was pared by 5 bases and J by 3 bases, with 4 bases of the junction left unmatched. CDR3 residues: CASSRDSYYEQYF. The CDR3, as DNA: TGTGCCAGCAGTAGGGACAGCTACTACGAGCAGTACTTC.

The gene calls are TRBV27 and TRBJ1-4, with 9 bases lining up with TRBD1. The CDR3 extends over 16 amino acids. Germline CDR1 is MNHEY and CDR2 is SMNVEV (reference sequence). The V gene end was trimmed by 11 bases and the J gene end by 3 bases; junction bases not matched to a gene: 13. CDR3 DNA sequence: TGTGCCCGTCCCGGGACAGGGAGAGATCCTAATGAAAAACTGTTTTTT. Its protein is CARPGTGRDPNEKLFF.

The chain couples TRBV9 to TRBJ1-3, with D uncertain. V lost 4 bases to trimming and J lost 4 bases, with 15 bases between them. Germline V gives CDR1 SGDLS, CDR2 YYNGEE. The CDR3 is 15 amino acids. In nucleotides, the CDR3 is TGTGCCAGCAGCCTTTCTTTCGGCCCCGGAAACACCATATATTTT. It translates to CASSLSFGPGNTIYF.

This chain connects TRBV10-3 to TRBJ1-2; possible D gene TRBD1, 5 bases. There are 14 residues in the CDR3. The germline gives CDR1 ENHRY, CDR2 SYGVKD. V was clipped by 10 bases and J by 1 base, with 16 bases between them. This CDR3 reads CATLDSLFNYGYTF. The CDR3 region has the DNA TGTGCCACTCTAGACAGTCTCTTTAACTATGGCTACACCTTC.

The chain carries TRBV2 and TRBJ2-7; D gene uncertain. The CDR3 extends over 13 amino acids. Germline CDR1 is SNHLY and CDR2 is FYNNEI. Deletions cut 7 bases from V and 5 bases from J, with 15 bases between. This chain's CDR3 is CASTWTNRDEQYF. CDR3 sequence (DNA): TGTGCCAGCACGTGGACGAACCGGGACGAGCAGTACTTC.

This sequence joins TRBV4-3 and TRBJ1-2, with D maybe TRBD1 (6 bases). Germline V CDR1 and CDR2: LGHNA, YSLEER. Trimming stripped 3 bases from V and 3 bases from J, with 11 bases between. The CDR3 length is 14 residues. The CDR3 DNA reads TGCGCCAGCAGCCAGGACAGCGATTACTATGGCTACACCTTC. It yields the protein CASSQDSDYYGYTF.

This chain links TRBV28 with TRBJ1-5, with 8 bases matching TRBD1. The germline V gene has CDR1 MDHEN and CDR2 SYDVKM. The V gene end was trimmed by 4 bases and the J gene end by 7 bases; junction bases not matched to a gene: 6. CDR3 length: 14 residues. CDR3 DNA sequence: TGTGCCAGCAGTTCGGGACAGGCAAGGCAGCCCCAGCATTTT. This codes for CASSSGQARQPQHF.

The genes are TRBV15 and TRBJ2-1; D tentatively reads TRBD1 or TRBD2 (6 bases each). Germline CDR1 LNHNV, CDR2 YYDKDF (reference sequence). The CDR3 loop spans 17 amino acids. The V and J ends lost 4 bases and 9 bases respectively, with 25 bases between them. CDR3 loop: CATSKGGAAWGVGEQFF. As DNA, the CDR3 is TGTGCCACCAGCAAAGGGGGTGCGGCGTGGGGGGTCGGTGAGCAGTTCTTC.

The rearrangement joins TRBV5-4 to TRBJ1-3; TRBD1 is a possible D gene (5 bases). V lost 2 bases, J lost 3 bases, and 6 bases lay in between. The CDR3 contains 13 residues. The germline V gene has CDR1 SGHNT and CDR2 YYREEE (reference sequence). CDR3 nucleotides: TGTGCCAGCAGCTTTACAGGTGGAAACACCATATATTTT. Encoded protein: CASSFTGGNTIYF.

The rearrangement links TRBV2 to TRBJ1-2, with 9 nucleotides matching TRBD1. V dropped 4 bases and J dropped 4; count of bases not matched to a gene: 7. Germline V gives CDR1 SNHLY, CDR2 FYNNEI. CDR3 size: 15 residues. As DNA, the CDR3 is TGTGCCAGCAGTGGGGACAGGGTGAGACTCTATGGCTACACCTTC. Translating it yields CASSGDRVRLYGYTF.

This clone has a handful of counts. The chain couples TRBV5-1 to TRBJ1-1, with D maybe TRBD1 (5 bases). The germline V gene has CDR1 SGHRS and CDR2 YFSETQ. The V gene lost 6 bases and the J gene lost 6 bases, with 12 bases spanning the gap. CDR3 size: 12 residues. CDR3 DNA sequence: TGCGCCAGCACTGAGGGGCCCGCTGAAGCTTTCTTT. This gives the protein CASTEGPAEAFF.

The chain carries TRBV5-1 and TRBJ1-1; perhaps TRBD1 as D (5 bases). The length of the CDR3 is 15 residues. Trimming left V 2 bases short and J 1 base short, with 12 bases between. Germline lookup yields CDR1 SGHRS and CDR2 YFSETQ. CDR3 nucleotide sequence: TGCGCCAGCAGCTTTGGGGACGGACCGAACACTGAAGCTTTCTTT. Encoded protein: CASSFGDGPNTEAFF.

The chain couples TRBV19 to TRBJ2-7; D possibly corresponds to TRBD2 (5 bases). Germline CDR1 and CDR2: LNHDA and SQIVND (reference sequence). V was clipped by 10 bases and J by 2 bases, with 21 bases between them. This CDR3 has 15 residues. The CDR3 loop reads CAIPGGVPEAYEQYF. CDR3 nucleotide sequence: TGTGCCATCCCCGGTGGGGTCCCGGAGGCCTACGAGCAGTACTTC.

This rearrangement joins TRBV5-4 to TRBJ2-4; D possibly uses TRBD1 or TRBD2 (5 bases each). Trimming shortened V by 3 bases and J by 1 base, and 11 bases separated the two germline ends. The CDR3 consists of 15 residues. In germline, CDR1 is SGHNT, CDR2 YYREEE (reference sequence). The CDR3 loop is CASSSFGTAKNIQYF. CDR3 DNA sequence: TGTGCCAGCAGCTCTTTTGGGACGGCCAAAAACATTCAGTACTTC.